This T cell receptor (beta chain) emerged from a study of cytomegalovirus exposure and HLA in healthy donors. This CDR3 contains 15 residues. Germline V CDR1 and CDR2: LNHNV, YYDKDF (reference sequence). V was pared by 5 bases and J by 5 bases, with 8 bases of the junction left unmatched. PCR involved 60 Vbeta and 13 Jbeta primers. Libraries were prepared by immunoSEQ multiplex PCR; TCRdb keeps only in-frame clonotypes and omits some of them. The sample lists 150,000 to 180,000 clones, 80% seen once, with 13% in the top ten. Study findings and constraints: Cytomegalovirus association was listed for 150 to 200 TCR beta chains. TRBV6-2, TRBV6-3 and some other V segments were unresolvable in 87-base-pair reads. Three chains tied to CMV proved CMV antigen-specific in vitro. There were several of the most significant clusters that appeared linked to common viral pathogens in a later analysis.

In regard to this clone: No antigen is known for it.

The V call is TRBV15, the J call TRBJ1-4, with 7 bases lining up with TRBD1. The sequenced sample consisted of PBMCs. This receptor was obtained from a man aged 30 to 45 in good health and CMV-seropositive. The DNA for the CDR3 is TGTGCCACCAGCGGATGGGACAGCCCCAATGAAAAACTGTTTTTT. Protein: CATSGWDSPNEKLFF.